The 18 T cell receptor beta chains presented below share a single source sample, sequenced in a study of shared clonotypes between healthy human individuals (TCRdb year 2020). Library generation was performed with the immunoSEQ multiplex PCR assay. TCRdb stores this immuneACCESS table with in-frame sequences only. Part of the clones is absent; in the studies checked, under half of the shortfall reflects unresolved V genes, and no reason is known for the rest. The sample yields 2 million to 2.5 million clones; almost 96% were counted once. The ten largest clonotypes hold roughly 0.13% of the sample. The sequencing sample was made of naive CD4+ T cells sorted from blood. In light of the paper, this sample's cell subset or site label describes: CD45RA+ positively selected. The receptor source for this set is a man aged 18 to 30 in good health.

The rearrangement uses TRBV2 and TRBJ1-2; D perhaps matches TRBD1 (5 bases). The V end lost 7 bases, the J end lost 4 bases, and 22 bases lay between the germline ends. Germline V gene sequence: CDR1 SNHLY, CDR2 FYNNEI. The CDR3 loop spans 16 amino acids. The CDR3 nucleotides read TGTGCCAGCACCAAAGATAACCCCGGGACGGGCTATGGCTACACCTTC. It is translated as CASTKDNPGTGYGYTF. Full variable domain (remainder filled in from reference TRBV2 and TRBJ1-2): EPEVTQTPSHQVTQMGQEVILRCVPISNHLYFYWYRQILGQKVEFLVSFYNNEISEKSEIFDDQFSVERPDGSNFTLKIRSTKLEDSAMYFCASTKDNPGTGYGYTFGSGTRLTVV.

The V and J genes are TRBV10-3 and TRBJ1-5; D remains unclear. Germline assignment: CDR1 ENHRY and CDR2 SYGVKD. CDR3 length: 13 residues. Trimming stripped 10 bases from V and 0 bases from J, with 10 bases between. The CDR3 DNA is TGTGCCACGCGAAGGGATAGCAATCAGCCCCAGCATTTT. This translates into CATRRDSNQPQHF.

The CDR3 loop reads CASSPGTERFF. DNA for the CDR3: TGCGCCAGCAGCCCTGGGACCGAGAGGTTCTTC. The rearrangement joins TRBV5-1 to TRBJ2-1, with D perhaps TRBD1 or TRBD2 (5 bases each). The CDR3 covers 11 residues. V dropped 4 bases and J dropped 15 bases, with 14 bases sitting between them. Germline V gives CDR1 SGHRS, CDR2 YFSETQ.

With regard to this clone: Germline and junction disagree at one end, which may indicate a read error. The V and J genes are TRBV7-7 and TRBJ2-5; 8 nucleotides agree with TRBD1. Per germline, CDR1 SSHAT and CDR2 FNYEAQ (reference sequence). The CDR3 is 16 residues long. The CDR3 loop reads CASSLAGQGTQETQYF. CDR3 nucleotide sequence: TGTGCTAGCAGCTTAGCTGGACAGGGCACCCAAGAGACCCAGTACTTC.

This chain joins TRBV13 and TRBJ2-7, with D possibly called TRBD1 or TRBD2 (5 bases each). Per the germline V gene, CDR1 is PRHDT and CDR2 is FYEKMQ (reference sequence). The CDR3 has 14 residues. V was cut by 5 bases and J by 3 bases, with 14 bases left in between. Written as DNA, the CDR3 is TGTGCCAGCAGCGCCGGGACGGGAATCTACGAGCAGTACTTC. As protein: CASSAGTGIYEQYF.

V gene TRBV25-1 combines with J gene TRBJ1-6, with unresolved D. Germline CDR1 MGHDK, CDR2 SYGVNS. This CDR3 is 13 amino acids long. Trimming left V 2 bases short and J 6 bases short, with 5 bases between. CDR3 protein: CASSEEGNSPLHF. As DNA, the CDR3 is TGTGCCAGCAGTGAAGAGGGTAATTCACCCCTCCACTTT.

The CDR3 region is CASSYQSGRSYEQYF. CDR3 sequence (DNA): TGTGCCAGCAGTTACCAAAGCGGGAGGTCCTACGAGCAGTACTTC. V usage is TRBV6-5 and J usage is TRBJ2-7, with 9 bases aligning to TRBD2. The germline V gene has CDR1 MNHEY and CDR2 SVGAGI. The CDR3 sequence is 15 residues long. V lost 2 bases, J lost 1 base, and 3 bases stayed unmatched.

The rearrangement uses TRBV25-1 and TRBJ1-3, with D uncertain. Trimming shortened V by 4 bases and J by 2 bases, and 9 bases separated the two germline ends. CDR1 MGHDK and CDR2 SYGVNS come from the germline V gene. The CDR3 length is 14 residues. Here the CDR3 DNA reads TGTGCCAGCAGTGGAATAGTGGCTGGAAACACCATATATTTT. Translating it yields CASSGIVAGNTIYF.

The V and J genes are TRBV25-1 and TRBJ2-1; no reliable D call. Trimming pared 0 bases from V and 5 bases from J, leaving 8 bases between. This CDR3 has 14 amino acids. CDR1 is MGHDK and CDR2 is SYGVNS in the germline V gene. For the CDR3, the DNA is TGTGCCAGCAGTGAATATTCCCTGAACAATGAGCAGTTCTTC. Protein product: CASSEYSLNNEQFF.

This chain joins TRBV5-1 and TRBJ1-1; 8 nucleotides match TRBD1. Germline CDR1 SGHRS, CDR2 YFSETQ. CDR3 size: 14 residues. V lost 3 bases and J lost 3; bases outside the gene matches: 4. For the CDR3, the DNA is TGCGCCAGCAGCTCGGCAGGGGGCGACACTGAAGCTTTCTTT. Its translation is CASSSAGGDTEAFF.

The chain has TRBV4-1 and TRBJ1-5; D may be TRBD1 (5 bases). CDR1 is MGHRA, CDR2 YSYEKL, per germline. The V end lost 4 bases, the J end lost 5 bases, and 12 bases lay between the germline ends. This CDR3 contains 14 residues. CDR3 sequence (DNA): TGCGCCAGCAGCCCGTTCGGGGCCGATCAGCCCCAGCATTTT. Protein product: CASSPFGADQPQHF.

This clone was picked up one time. This sequence joins TRBV5-6 and TRBJ1-5; tentative D call: TRBD1 (6 bases). Deletions cut 4 bases from V and 0 bases from J, with 11 bases between. Germline assignment: CDR1 SGHDT and CDR2 YYEEEE. The CDR3 covers 15 residues. CDR3 in DNA: TGTGCCAGCAGCGCAGCGGGGGCTAGCAATCAGCCCCAGCATTTT. It translates to CASSAAGASNQPQHF. Full variable domain (outside the CDR3, taken from reference TRBV5-6 and TRBJ1-5): DAGVTQSPTHLIKTRGQQVTLRCSPKSGHDTVSWYQQALGQGPQFIFQYYEEEERQRGNFPDRFSGHQFPNYSSELNVNALLLGDSALYLCASSAAGASNQPQHFGDGTRLSIL.

This chain connects TRBV4-1 to TRBJ2-4; D not resolved. CDR3 size: 17 residues. V lost 1 base and J 0 bases, leaving 13 bases between the germline ends. Per the germline V gene, CDR1 is MGHRA and CDR2 is YSYEKL. Written as DNA, the CDR3 is TGCGCCAGCAGCCAAGGGTTCGGGCAGCTAGCCAAAAACATTCAGTACTTC. Protein: CASSQGFGQLAKNIQYF.

This clone was observed a handful of times. Other nucleotide sequences from this sample produce the same CDR3. This rearrangement joins TRBV10-3 to TRBJ1-5; a possible D gene is TRBD1 (6 bases). V lost 0 bases and J 3 bases, leaving 9 bases between the germline ends. The CDR3 covers 15 residues. Per the germline V gene, CDR1 is ENHRY and CDR2 is SYGVKD. The CDR3 DNA is TGTGCCATCAGTGAGTCGAACAGGGACAATCAGCCCCAGCATTTT. Encoded protein: CAISESNRDNQPQHF.

About this clone itself: The same CDR3 also results from other DNA sequences found in this sample. The rearrangement uses TRBV28 and TRBJ1-5; D gene ambiguous. Germline V gene lookup returns CDR1 MDHEN and CDR2 SYDVKM. CDR3 length: 11 amino acids. Trimming removed 6 bases from V and 1 base from J, with 1 base in between. Here the CDR3 DNA reads TGTGCCAGCAGAAGCAATCAGCCCCAGCATTTT. This gives the protein CASRSNQPQHF.

This chain links TRBV2 with TRBJ2-3; the D is unclear. Trimming took off 7 bases at V and 5 bases at J, with 10 bases between the two ends. Germline-derived CDR1 and CDR2 are SNHLY and FYNNEI. The CDR3 spans 12 residues. As DNA, the CDR3 is TGTGCCAGCAAGGACGTTGTAGATACGCAGTATTTT. This translates into CASKDVVDTQYF.

Points on this clone: Other nucleotide sequences in the sample specify the same CDR3. The rearrangement links TRBV5-6 to TRBJ2-1; 7 nucleotides line up with TRBD1. Losses at the gene ends were 0 bases for V and 4 bases for J; bases not matched to a gene: 1. This CDR3 contains 14 residues. CDR1 and CDR2 (germline): SGHDT, YYEEEE. For the CDR3, the DNA is TGTGCCAGCAGCTTGGTGGGACAGTACAATGAGCAGTTCTTC. Protein product: CASSLVGQYNEQFF.

The chain employs TRBV7-6 and TRBJ2-2; tentative D call: TRBD1 (6 bases). The CDR3 contains 17 residues. CDR1 is SGHVS and CDR2 is FNYEAQ in the germline V gene. V lost 1 base, J lost 0 bases, and 12 bases lay in between. CDR3 amino acids: CASSLDWGRTNTGELFF. In nucleotides, the CDR3 is TGTGCCAGCAGCTTAGATTGGGGGCGGACGAACACCGGGGAGCTGTTTTTT.